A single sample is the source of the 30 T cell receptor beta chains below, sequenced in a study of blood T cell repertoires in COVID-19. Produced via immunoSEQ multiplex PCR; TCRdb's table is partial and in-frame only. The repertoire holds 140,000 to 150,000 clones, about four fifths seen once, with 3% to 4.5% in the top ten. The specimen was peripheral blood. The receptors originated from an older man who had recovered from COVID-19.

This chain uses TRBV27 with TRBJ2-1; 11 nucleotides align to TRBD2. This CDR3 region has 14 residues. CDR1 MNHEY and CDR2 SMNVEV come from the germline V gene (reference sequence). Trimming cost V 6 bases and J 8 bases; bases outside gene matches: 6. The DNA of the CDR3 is TGTGCCAGCAGACGGACTAGCGGGTTCTATGAGCAGTTCTTC. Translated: CASRRTSGFYEQFF.

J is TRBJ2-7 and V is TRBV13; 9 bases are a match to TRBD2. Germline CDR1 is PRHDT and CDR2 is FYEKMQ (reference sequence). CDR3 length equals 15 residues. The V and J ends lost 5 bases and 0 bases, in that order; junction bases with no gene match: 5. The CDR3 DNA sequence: TGTGCCAGCAGCAGACTAGCGGAAAGCTCCTACGAGCAGTACTTC. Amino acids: CASSRLAESSYEQYF.

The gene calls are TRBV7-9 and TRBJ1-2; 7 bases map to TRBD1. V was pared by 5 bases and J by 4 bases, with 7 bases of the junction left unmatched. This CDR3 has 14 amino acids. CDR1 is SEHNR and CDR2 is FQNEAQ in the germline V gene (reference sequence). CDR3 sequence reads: CASSRQGGSYGYTF. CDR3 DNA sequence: TGTGCCAGCAGCCGCCAGGGGGGATCCTATGGCTACACCTTC. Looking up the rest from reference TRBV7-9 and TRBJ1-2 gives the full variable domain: DTGVSQNPRHKITKRGQNVTFRCDPISEHNRLYWYRQTLGQGPEFLTYFQNEAQLEKSRLLSDRFSAERPKGSFSTLEIQRTEQGDSAMYLCASSRQGGSYGYTFGSGTRLTVV.

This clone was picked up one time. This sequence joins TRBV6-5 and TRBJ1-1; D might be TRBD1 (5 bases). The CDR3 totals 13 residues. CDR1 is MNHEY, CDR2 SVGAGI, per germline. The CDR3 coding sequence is TGTGTCTCGGGGAGGGGAAGGGACACTGAAGCTTTCTTT. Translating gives CVSGRGRDTEAFF.

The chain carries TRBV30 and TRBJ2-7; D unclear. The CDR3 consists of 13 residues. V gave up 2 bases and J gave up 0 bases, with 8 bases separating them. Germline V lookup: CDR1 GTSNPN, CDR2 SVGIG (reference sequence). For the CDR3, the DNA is TGTGCCTGGAGTCTGCGCAACTCCTACGAGCAGTACTTC. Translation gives CAWSLRNSYEQYF.

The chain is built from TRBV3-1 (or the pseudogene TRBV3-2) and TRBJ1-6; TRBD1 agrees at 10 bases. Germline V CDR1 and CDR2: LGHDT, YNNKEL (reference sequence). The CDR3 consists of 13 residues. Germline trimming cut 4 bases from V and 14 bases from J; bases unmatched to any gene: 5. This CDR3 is CASSPGQGRSLHF. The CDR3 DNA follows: TGTGCCAGCAGCCCGGGACAGGGGAGATCCCTCCACTTT.

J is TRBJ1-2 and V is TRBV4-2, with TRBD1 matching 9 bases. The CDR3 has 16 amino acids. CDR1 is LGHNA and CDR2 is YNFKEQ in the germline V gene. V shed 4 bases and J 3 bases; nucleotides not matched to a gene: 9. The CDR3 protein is CASSLPRQGDDYGYTF. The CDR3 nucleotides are TGTGCCAGCAGCCTCCCGAGACAGGGGGATGACTATGGCTACACCTTC.

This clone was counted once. This CDR3 is CASSFIEGTDTQYF. As DNA, the CDR3 is TGTGCCAGCAGCTTTATCGAGGGAACAGATACGCAGTATTTT. The gene calls are TRBV7-9 and TRBJ2-3; possibly TRBD2 for D (5 bases). Trimming took 3 bases from V and 3 from J, leaving 10 bases between them. The CDR3 is 14 amino acids. Germline lookup yields CDR1 SEHNR and CDR2 FQNEAQ (reference sequence).

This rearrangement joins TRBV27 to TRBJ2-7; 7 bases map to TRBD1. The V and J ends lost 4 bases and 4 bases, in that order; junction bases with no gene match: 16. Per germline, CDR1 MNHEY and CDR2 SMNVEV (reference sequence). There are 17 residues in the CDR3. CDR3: CASSSTGLLFGEYEQYF. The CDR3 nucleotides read TGTGCCAGCAGTTCGACAGGGCTTTTATTCGGTGAATACGAGCAGTACTTC.

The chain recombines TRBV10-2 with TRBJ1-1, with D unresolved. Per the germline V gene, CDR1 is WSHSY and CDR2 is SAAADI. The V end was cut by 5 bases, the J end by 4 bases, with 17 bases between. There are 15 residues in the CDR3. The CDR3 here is CASSLGLLTGTEAFF. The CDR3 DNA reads TGCGCCAGCAGTCTCGGACTTCTCACGGGCACTGAAGCTTTCTTT.

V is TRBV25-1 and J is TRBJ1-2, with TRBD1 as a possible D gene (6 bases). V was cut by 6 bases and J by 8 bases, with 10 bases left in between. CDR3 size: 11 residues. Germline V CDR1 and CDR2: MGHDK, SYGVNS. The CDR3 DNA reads TGTGCCAGCAGGGGGGCGGACGGCTACACCTTC. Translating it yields CASRGADGYTF.

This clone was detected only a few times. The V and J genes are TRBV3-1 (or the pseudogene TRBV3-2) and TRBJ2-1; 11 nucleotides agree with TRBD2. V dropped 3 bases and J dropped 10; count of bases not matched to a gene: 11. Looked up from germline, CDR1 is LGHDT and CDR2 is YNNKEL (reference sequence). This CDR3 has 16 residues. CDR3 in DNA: TGTGCCAGCAGCCAGCTAACTAGCGGGGGTTTCGAGGAGCAGTTCTTC. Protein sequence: CASSQLTSGGFEEQFF.

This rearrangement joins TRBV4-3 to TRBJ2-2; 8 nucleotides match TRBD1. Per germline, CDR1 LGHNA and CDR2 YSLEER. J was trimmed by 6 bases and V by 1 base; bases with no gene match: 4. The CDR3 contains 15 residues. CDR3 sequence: CASSQGTGFPGELFF. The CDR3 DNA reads TGCGCCAGCAGCCAAGGGACAGGGTTTCCCGGGGAGCTGTTTTTT.

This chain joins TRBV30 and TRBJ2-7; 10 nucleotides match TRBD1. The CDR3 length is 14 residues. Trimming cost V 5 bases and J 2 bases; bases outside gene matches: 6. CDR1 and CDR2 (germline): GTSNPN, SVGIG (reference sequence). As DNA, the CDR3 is TGTGCCTGGGGAACCGGGACAGGGGCCTACGAGCAGTACTTC. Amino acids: CAWGTGTGAYEQYF. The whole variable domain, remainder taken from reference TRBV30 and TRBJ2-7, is SQTIHQWPATLVQPVGSPLSLECTVEGTSNPNLYWYRQAAGRGLQLLFYSVGIGQISSEVPQNLSASRPQDRQFILSSKKLLLSDSGFYLCAWGTGTGAYEQYFGPGTRLTVT.

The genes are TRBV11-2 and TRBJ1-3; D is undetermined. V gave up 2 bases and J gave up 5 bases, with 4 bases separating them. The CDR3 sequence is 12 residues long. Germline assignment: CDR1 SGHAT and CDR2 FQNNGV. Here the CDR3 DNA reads TGTGCCAGCAGCTTATCTAGAAACACCATATATTTT. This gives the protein CASSLSRNTIYF. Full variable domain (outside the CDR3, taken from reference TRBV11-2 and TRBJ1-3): EAGVAQSPRYKIIEKRQSVAFWCNPISGHATLYWYQQILGQGPKLLIQFQNNGVVDDSQLPKDRFSAERLKGVDSTLKIQPAKLEDSAVYLCASSLSRNTIYFGEGSWLTVV.

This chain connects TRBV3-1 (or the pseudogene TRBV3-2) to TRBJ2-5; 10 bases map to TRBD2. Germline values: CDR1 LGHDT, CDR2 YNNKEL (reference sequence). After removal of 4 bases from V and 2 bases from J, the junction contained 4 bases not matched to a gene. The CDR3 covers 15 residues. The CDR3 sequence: CASSLWTSGQETQYF. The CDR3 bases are TGTGCCAGCAGCCTCTGGACTAGCGGACAAGAGACCCAGTACTTC.

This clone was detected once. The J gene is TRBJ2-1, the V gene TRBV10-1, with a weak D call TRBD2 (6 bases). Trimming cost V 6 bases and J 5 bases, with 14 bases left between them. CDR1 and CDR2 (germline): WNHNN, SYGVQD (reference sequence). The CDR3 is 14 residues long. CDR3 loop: CASSRLGTDNEQFF. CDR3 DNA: TGCGCCAGCAGCCGACTAGGAACGGACAATGAGCAGTTCTTC.

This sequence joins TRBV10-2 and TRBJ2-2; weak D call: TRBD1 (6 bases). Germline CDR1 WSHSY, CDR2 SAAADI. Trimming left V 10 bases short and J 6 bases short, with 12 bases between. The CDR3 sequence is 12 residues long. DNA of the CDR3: TGCGCCACCTTGGGGGCCTCCGGGGAGCTGTTTTTT. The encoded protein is CATLGASGELFF.

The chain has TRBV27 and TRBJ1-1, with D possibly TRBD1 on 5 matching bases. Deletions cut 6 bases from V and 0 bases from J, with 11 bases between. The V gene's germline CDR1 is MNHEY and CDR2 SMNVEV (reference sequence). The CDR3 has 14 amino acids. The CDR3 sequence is CASRTGLLNTEAFF. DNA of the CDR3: TGTGCCAGCAGAACGGGACTTTTGAACACTGAAGCTTTCTTT.

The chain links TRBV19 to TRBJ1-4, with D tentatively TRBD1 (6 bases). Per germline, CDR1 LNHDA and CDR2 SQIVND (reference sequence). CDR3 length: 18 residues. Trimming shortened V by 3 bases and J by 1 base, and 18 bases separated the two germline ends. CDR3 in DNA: TGTGCCAGTAGTATGTTACAGGGCGAGGTCGGAACTAATGAAAAACTGTTTTTT. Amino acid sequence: CASSMLQGEVGTNEKLFF.

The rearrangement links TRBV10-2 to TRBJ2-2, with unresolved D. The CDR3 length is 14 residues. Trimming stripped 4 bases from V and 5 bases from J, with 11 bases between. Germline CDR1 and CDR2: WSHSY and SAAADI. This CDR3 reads CASSVQQLTGELFF. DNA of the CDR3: TGCGCCAGCAGTGTACAGCAGTTAACCGGGGAGCTGTTTTTT.

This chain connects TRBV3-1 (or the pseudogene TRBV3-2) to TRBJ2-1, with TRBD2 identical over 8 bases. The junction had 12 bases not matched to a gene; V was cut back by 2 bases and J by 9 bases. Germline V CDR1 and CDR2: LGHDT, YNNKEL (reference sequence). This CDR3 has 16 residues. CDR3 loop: CASSQLSGGRKREQFF. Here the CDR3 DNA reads TGTGCCAGCAGCCAACTATCAGGCGGGAGGAAGCGTGAGCAGTTCTTC.

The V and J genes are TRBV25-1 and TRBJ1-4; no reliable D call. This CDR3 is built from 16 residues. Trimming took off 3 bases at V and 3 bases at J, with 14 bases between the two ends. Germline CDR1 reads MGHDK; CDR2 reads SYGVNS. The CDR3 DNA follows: TGTGCCAGCAGTGATCCTTCATCCGGGGCTAATGAAAAACTGTTTTTT. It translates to CASSDPSSGANEKLFF.

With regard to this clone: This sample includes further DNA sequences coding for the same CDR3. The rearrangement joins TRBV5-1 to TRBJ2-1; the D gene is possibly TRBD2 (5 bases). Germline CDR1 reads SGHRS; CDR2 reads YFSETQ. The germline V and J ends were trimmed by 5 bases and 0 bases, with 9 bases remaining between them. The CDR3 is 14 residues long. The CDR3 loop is CASSFGDSYNEQFF. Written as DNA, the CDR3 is TGCGCCAGCAGTTTCGGGGACTCCTACAATGAGCAGTTCTTC. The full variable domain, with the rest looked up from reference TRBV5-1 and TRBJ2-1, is KAGVTQTPRYLIKTRGQQVTLSCSPISGHRSVSWYQQTPGQGLQFLFEYFSETQRNKGNFPGRFSGRQFSNSRSEMNVSTLELGDSALYLCASSFGDSYNEQFFGPGTRLTVL.

The CDR3 here is CAYLEREFNEQFF. The CDR3 DNA reads TGTGCCTACCTTGAGCGGGAGTTCAATGAGCAGTTCTTC. This rearrangement joins TRBV30 to TRBJ2-1; 8 nucleotides align to TRBD2. The germline V gene has CDR1 GTSNPN and CDR2 SVGIG (reference sequence). Trimming cost V 7 bases and J 6 bases; bases outside gene matches: 8. This CDR3 has 13 residues.

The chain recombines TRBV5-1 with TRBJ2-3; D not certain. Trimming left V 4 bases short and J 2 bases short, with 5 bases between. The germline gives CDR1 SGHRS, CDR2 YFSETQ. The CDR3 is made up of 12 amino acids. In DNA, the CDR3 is TGCGCCAGCAGCGCGCCCACAGATACGCAGTATTTT. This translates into CASSAPTDTQYF.

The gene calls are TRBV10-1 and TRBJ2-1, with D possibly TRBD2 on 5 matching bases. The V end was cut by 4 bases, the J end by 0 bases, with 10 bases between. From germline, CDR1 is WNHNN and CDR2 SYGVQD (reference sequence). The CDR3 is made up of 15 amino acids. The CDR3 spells CASSAAGLSYNEQFF. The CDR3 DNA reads TGCGCCAGCAGTGCGGCGGGTCTCTCCTACAATGAGCAGTTCTTC.

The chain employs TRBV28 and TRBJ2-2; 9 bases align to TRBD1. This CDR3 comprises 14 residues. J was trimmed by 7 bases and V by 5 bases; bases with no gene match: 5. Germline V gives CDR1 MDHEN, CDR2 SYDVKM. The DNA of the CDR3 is TGTGCCAGCAGTGGACAGGGGATTGTCGGGGAGCTGTTTTTT. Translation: CASSGQGIVGELFF.

In DNA form, the CDR3 reads TGTGCCAGCAGCGCCGGGGGGTGGAACACTGAAGCTTTCTTT. This sequence encodes CASSAGGWNTEAFF. The chain combines TRBV9 with TRBJ1-1, with D possibly being TRBD1 (5 bases). Trimming removed 3 bases at V and 1 base at J, with 10 bases between. CDR3 size: 14 residues. The V gene's germline CDR1 is SGDLS and CDR2 YYNGEE.

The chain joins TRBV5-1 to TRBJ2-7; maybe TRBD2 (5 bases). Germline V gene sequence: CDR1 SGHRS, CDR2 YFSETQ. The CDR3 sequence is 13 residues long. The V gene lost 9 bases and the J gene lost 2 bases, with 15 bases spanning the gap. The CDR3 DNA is TGCGCCAAGAGGAGGTCGGTACCCTACGAGCAGTACTTC. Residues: CAKRRSVPYEQYF.